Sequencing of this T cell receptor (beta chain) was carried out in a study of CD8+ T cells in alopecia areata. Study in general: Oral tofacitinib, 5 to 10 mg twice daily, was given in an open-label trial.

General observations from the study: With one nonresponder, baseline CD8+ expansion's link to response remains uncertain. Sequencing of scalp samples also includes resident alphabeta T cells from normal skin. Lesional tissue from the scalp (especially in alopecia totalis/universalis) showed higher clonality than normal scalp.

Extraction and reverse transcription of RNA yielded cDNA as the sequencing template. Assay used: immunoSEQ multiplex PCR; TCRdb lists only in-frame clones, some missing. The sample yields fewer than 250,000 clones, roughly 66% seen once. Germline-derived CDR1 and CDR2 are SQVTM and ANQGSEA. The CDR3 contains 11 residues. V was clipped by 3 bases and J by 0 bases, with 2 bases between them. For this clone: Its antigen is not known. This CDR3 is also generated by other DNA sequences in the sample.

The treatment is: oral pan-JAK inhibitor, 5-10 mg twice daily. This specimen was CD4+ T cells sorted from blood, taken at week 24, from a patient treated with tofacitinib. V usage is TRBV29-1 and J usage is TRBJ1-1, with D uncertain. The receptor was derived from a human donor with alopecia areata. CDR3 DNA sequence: TGCAGCGTTGACGTGAACACTGAAGCTTTCTTT. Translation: CSVDVNTEAFF.